The subject of this entry is one T cell receptor (beta chain). Antigen unknown. These data are taken from a study of beta chain features in type 1 diabetes. The study's findings and limits: In comparison with healthy donors, patients had naive, central memory and Treg TCRB repertoires that appeared more similar. Reduced insertions and increased deletions marked VDJ junctions in type 1 diabetes patients. Moderately but significantly shorter TCRB CDR3s were found in Type 1 diabetes patients in all four CD4+ subsets.

Expressed TCRB transcripts were sequenced because the isolated RNA had all been reverse transcribed beforehand. Using immunoSEQ multiplex PCR, the repertoire was profiled, and TCRdb retains in-frame clones only, with some absent. This table has roughly 150,000 clones, around 8% appearing once. The CDR3 extends over 15 amino acids. The germline V gene has CDR1 SGHVS and CDR2 FQNEAQ. V lost 5 bases and J lost 1, with 9 bases in between. The V call is TRBV7-8, the J call TRBJ2-6, with D uncertain. The TCR originated in a man aged 18 to 30 in good health. Sequencing input: central memory CD4+ T cells from blood. Here the CDR3 DNA reads TGTGCCAGCAGCCGACTGTGGTCTGGGGCCAACGTCCTGACTTTC. Translation gives CASSRLWSGANVLTF. The full variable domain, completed using reference TRBV7-8 and TRBJ2-6, is GAGVSQSPRYKVAKRGQDVALRCDPISGHVSLFWYQQALGQGPEFLTYFQNEAQLDKSGLPSDRFFAERPEGSVSTLKIQRTQQEDSAVYLCASSRLWSGANVLTFGAGSRLTVL.